The 21 T cell receptor beta chains reported below all come from one sample, sequenced in a study of response to subunit inactivated influenza vaccine. MiXCR was run by TCRdb on the RT-PCR reads, yielding one entry per CDR3 protein. The data show about 580,000 distinct CDR3 sequences, 14% seen once. Sequenced here: PBMCs from blood, sampled about 13 days after vaccination. These receptors came from a man between 50 and 59 years old who received an inactivated influenza vaccine.

This clonotype was recorded a few times. The chain links TRBV5-1 to TRBJ1-6; 7 bases align to TRBD1. CDR3 size: 14 residues. CDR1 SGHRS and CDR2 YFSETQ come from the germline V gene. V was pared by 4 bases and J by 9 bases, with 7 bases of the junction left unmatched. DNA of the CDR3: TGCGCCAGCAGCCTCCTATCAGGGGGTTCACCCCTCCACTTT. Its translation: CASSLLSGGSPLHF.

The chain employs TRBV10-2 and TRBJ1-1, with D hard to call. Trimming took off 2 bases at V and 4 bases at J, with 8 bases between the two ends. CDR3 size: 13 residues. Germline CDR1 and CDR2: WSHSY and SAAADI. CDR3 sequence: CASSERALTEAFF. The CDR3 nucleotides are TGCGCCAGCAGTGAGAGGGCCCTCACTGAAGCTTTCTTT.

This clonotype turned up a few times. The rearrangement uses TRBV28 and TRBJ2-7; D is tentatively TRBD1 or TRBD2 (5 bases each). CDR3 length: 16 residues. The germline gives CDR1 MDHEN, CDR2 SYDVKM. The V gene lost 6 bases and the J gene lost 0 bases, with 18 bases spanning the gap. The chain's CDR3 is CASSVPLGTYSYEQYF. CDR3 sequence (DNA): TGTGCCAGCAGCGTCCCACTGGGGACCTACTCCTACGAGCAGTACTTC.

The CDR3, as DNA: TGTGCCACCAGTGATTTCGGACAGAGCTCCTACAATGAGCAGTTCTTC. Translated: CATSDFGQSSYNEQFF. The gene calls are TRBV24-1 and TRBJ2-1; D may be TRBD1 (6 bases). The V gene's germline CDR1 is KGHDR and CDR2 SFDVKD. This CDR3 has 16 amino acids. Trimming shortened V by 1 base and J by 0 bases, and 9 bases separated the two germline ends.

The J gene is TRBJ2-5, the V gene TRBV29-1; D is ambiguous. Trimming pared 6 bases from V and 5 bases from J, leaving 10 bases between. CDR1 and CDR2 from the germline V gene are SQVTM and ANQGSEA. CDR3 length: 11 residues. CDR3 sequence: CSVESWETQYF. As DNA, the CDR3 is TGCAGCGTAGAATCTTGGGAGACCCAGTACTTC.

This chain links TRBV4-3 with TRBJ2-1; D gene ambiguous. Germline V gene data show CDR1 as LGHNA and CDR2 as YSLEER. The CDR3 consists of 15 residues. V dropped 1 base and J dropped 3 bases, with 10 bases sitting between them. The CDR3 bases are TGCGCCAGCAGCCAAGGACTGTTTCTCTACAATGAGCAGTTCTTC. It specifies CASSQGLFLYNEQFF.

The chain recombines TRBV20-1 with TRBJ2-7, with 7 bases lining up with TRBD2. V shed 4 bases, J shed 7 bases, and the junction held 10 bases outside the gene matches. The CDR3 is 13 amino acids. Per germline, CDR1 DFQATT and CDR2 SNEGSKA (reference sequence). The CDR3 here is CSATASGAGEQYF. The CDR3 bases are TGCAGTGCTACGGCTAGCGGAGCTGGGGAGCAGTACTTC.

The chain is built from TRBV28 and TRBJ1-2; a possible D gene is TRBD1 (5 bases). CDR1 and CDR2 from the germline V gene are MDHEN and SYDVKM. Between the trimmed V and J ends, which lost 3 bases and 4 bases, there was a span of 15 bases. This CDR3 is 15 amino acids long. CDR3 nucleotide sequence: TGTGCCAGCAGTTTCGGCGCAGGGATGGCCTATGGCTACACCTTC. This encodes CASSFGAGMAYGYTF.

This clonotype was detected only a few times. The V gene is TRBV7-2, the J gene TRBJ2-1, with TRBD2 matching over 7 bases. The V gene end was trimmed by 1 base and the J gene end by 6 bases; junction bases not matched to a gene: 9. Germline V gives CDR1 SGHTA, CDR2 FQGNSA. The CDR3 is made up of 16 amino acids. For the CDR3, the DNA is TGTGCCAGCAGCTTAGAGGTAGCGGGCCGGGGCAATGAGCAGTTCTTC. This sequence encodes CASSLEVAGRGNEQFF.

This chain connects TRBV15 to TRBJ2-5; 8 bases map to TRBD1. The length of the CDR3 is 17 residues. J was trimmed by 2 bases and V by 2 bases; bases with no gene match: 10. Germline V gives CDR1 LNHNV, CDR2 YYDKDF (reference sequence). In DNA, the CDR3 is TGTGCCACCAGCAGAAATACAGGGGGTAGTAGTCAAGAGACCCAGTACTTC. Translating it yields CATSRNTGGSSQETQYF.

CDR3 in amino acids: CASSPPAAYYNEQFF. The CDR3 bases are TGTGCCAGCAGCCCACCAGCGGCCTACTACAATGAGCAGTTCTTC. V is TRBV13 and J is TRBJ2-1; D possibly corresponds to TRBD2 (5 bases). The CDR3 is 15 amino acids. V was pared by 5 bases and J by 3 bases, with 14 bases between. Germline-derived CDR1 and CDR2 are PRHDT and FYEKMQ (reference sequence). Full variable domain (remainder filled in from reference TRBV13 and TRBJ2-1): AAGVIQSPRHLIKEKRETATLKCYPIPRHDTVYWYQQGPGQDPQFLISFYEKMQSDKGSIPDRFSAQQFSDYHSELNMSSLELGDSALYFCASSPPAAYYNEQFFGPGTRLTVL.

The rearrangement uses TRBV5-1 and TRBJ1-2; 7 bases line up with TRBD1. Germline CDR1 is SGHRS and CDR2 is YFSETQ. Losses at the gene ends were 4 bases for V and 4 bases for J; bases not matched to a gene: 7. The length of the CDR3 is 14 residues. CDR3 DNA: TGCGCCAGCAGCCCCGGGACAGCCGGCTATGGCTACACCTTC. This codes for CASSPGTAGYGYTF.

The chain couples TRBV20-1 to TRBJ1-2; no definite D call. The V gene's germline CDR1 is DFQATT and CDR2 SNEGSKA (reference sequence). CDR3 length: 13 amino acids. V lost 7 bases and J lost 5, with 17 bases in between. CDR3 loop: CSVLLRTLYGYTF. CDR3 in DNA: TGCAGTGTTTTACTACGGACCTTATATGGCTACACCTTC.

This clonotype was seen ten or more times. V gene TRBV12-3 or TRBV12-4 combines with J gene TRBJ2-7, with D possibly TRBD2 on 5 matching bases. The CDR3 is 13 residues long. Trimming took 6 bases from V and 3 from J, leaving 12 bases between them. The CDR3 DNA reads TGTGCCAGCAGCTGGGCAGAGGGCTACGAGCAGTACTTC. It encodes CASSWAEGYEQYF.

This clonotype was seen a few times. The chain links TRBV12-3 or TRBV12-4 to TRBJ2-1; 7 nucleotides match TRBD1. Unmatched junction bases numbered 12, after V lost 5 bases and J lost 5 bases. CDR3 length: 16 residues. CDR3 bases: TGTGCCAGCAGTCCAGCGGACAGGAATCTCAACAATGAGCAGTTCTTC. Translated, it gives CASSPADRNLNNEQFF.

This clonotype was picked up a small number of times. CDR3 sequence (DNA): TGTGCCAGCAGCTTAGGTCCAGGGACAGGGCGCTCCTACAATGAGCAGTTCTTC. Translated, it gives CASSLGPGTGRSYNEQFF. V and J are TRBV11-2 and TRBJ2-1, with TRBD1 matching 9 bases. This CDR3 comprises 18 residues. CDR1 is SGHAT and CDR2 is FQNNGV in the germline V gene. V lost 1 base to trimming and J lost 0 bases; unmatched junction nucleotides: 7.

The table lists this clonotype with a few counts. V and J are TRBV29-1 and TRBJ2-7, with D hard to call. With 0 bases removed from V and 0 bases from J, the gap between germline ends came to 9 bases. CDR3 length: 14 residues. Germline CDR1 reads SQVTM; CDR2 reads ANQGSEA. CDR3 DNA: TGCAGCGTTGAAGATGCGGTCAACTCCTACGAGCAGTACTTC. Its protein is CSVEDAVNSYEQYF.

This clonotype was seen only a few times. This chain connects TRBV28 to TRBJ2-3, with D possibly TRBD2 on 5 matching bases. The CDR3 sequence is 14 residues long. V was pared by 3 bases and J by 5 bases, with 12 bases between. In germline, CDR1 is MDHEN, CDR2 SYDVKM. CDR3 in DNA: TGTGCCAGCAGTTTTCTCGGGATCCGAGATACGCAGTATTTT. Translating it yields CASSFLGIRDTQYF.

This clonotype was seen a handful of times. The genes are TRBV27 and TRBJ2-3; D possibly corresponds to TRBD1 (7 bases). The CDR3 consists of 13 residues. Trimming cost V 8 bases and J 5 bases, with 14 bases left between them. Germline V gene sequence: CDR1 MNHEY, CDR2 SMNVEV (reference sequence). The CDR3 bases are TGTGCCAGCCGCGACCAGGGGGGAGATACGCAGTATTTT. It yields the protein CASRDQGGDTQYF.

At least ten counts were recorded for this clonotype. The rearrangement uses TRBV4-3 and TRBJ1-6; weak D call: TRBD1 (5 bases). This CDR3 is built from 14 residues. Germline V gene data show CDR1 as LGHNA and CDR2 as YSLEER. Trimming cost V 0 bases and J 7 bases, with 7 bases left between them. DNA for the CDR3: TGCGCCAGCAGCCAAGATCGGGGGAATTCACCCCTCCACTTT. It is translated as CASSQDRGNSPLHF.

The chain joins TRBV6-1 to TRBJ1-2; tentatively, D is TRBD1 (6 bases). Trimming pared 3 bases from V and 3 bases from J, leaving 14 bases between. Per the germline V gene, CDR1 is MNHNS and CDR2 is SASEGT. This CDR3 has 15 amino acids. CDR3 nucleotides: TGTGCCAGCAGTGAGTTTTTGAAGGGGGACTATGGCTACACCTTC. Its translation: CASSEFLKGDYGYTF.